These 7 T cell receptor beta chains came from one sample sequenced in a study of blood T cell repertoires in COVID-19. Using immunoSEQ multiplex PCR, the repertoire was profiled, and TCRdb retains in-frame clones only, with some absent. Of about 36,000 clones listed, around four fifths are singletons. The specimen was peripheral blood. These receptors all stem from a man aged 50 to 59 with active COVID-19.

The V gene is TRBV9, the J gene TRBJ2-1; possibly TRBD2 for D (5 bases). This CDR3 spans 15 amino acids. The V and J ends lost 0 bases and 5 bases respectively, with 12 bases between them. Germline V gene data show CDR1 as SGDLS and CDR2 as YYNGEE. CDR3 sequence reads: CASSVVGSLHNEQFF. The CDR3 DNA follows: TGTGCCAGCAGCGTAGTGGGGAGCCTCCACAATGAGCAGTTCTTC.

This chain connects TRBV5-1 to TRBJ2-5, with 11 bases aligning to TRBD2. CDR3 length equals 15 residues. From germline, CDR1 is SGHRS and CDR2 YFSETQ. The junction had 6 bases not matched to a gene; V was cut back by 2 bases and J by 6 bases. CDR3 protein: CASSLLSGGAKTQYF. CDR3 sequence (DNA): TGCGCCAGCAGCTTACTTAGCGGGGGGGCGAAGACCCAGTACTTC.

The chain is built from TRBV6-2 or TRBV6-3 and TRBJ1-6; D is perhaps TRBD1 (6 bases). Per the germline V gene, CDR1 is MNHEY and CDR2 is SVGEGT. Deletions cut 2 bases from V and 7 bases from J, with 24 bases between. CDR3 size: 19 residues. DNA for the CDR3: TGTGCCAGCAGTTACCGCCGGACAGTTTACATCCTCTTGAATTCACCCCTCCACTTT. It yields the protein CASSYRRTVYILLNSPLHF.

The J gene is TRBJ2-7, the V gene TRBV7-8; D ambiguous. The CDR3 spans 14 residues. The V end lost 1 base, the J end lost 1 base, and 8 bases lay between the germline ends. Germline-derived CDR1 and CDR2 are SGHVS and FQNEAQ. The CDR3 DNA sequence: TGTGCCAGCAGCTTAGGGCTCAGGTCCTACGAGCAGTACTTC. This sequence encodes CASSLGLRSYEQYF.

The chain uses TRBV3-1 (or the pseudogene TRBV3-2) and TRBJ1-1, with 11 nucleotides matching TRBD1. Germline CDR1 LGHDT, CDR2 YNNKEL (reference sequence). CDR3 length equals 16 residues. Trimming cost V 4 bases and J 6 bases; bases outside gene matches: 10. In nucleotides, the CDR3 is TGTGCCAGCAGCCGGACGGACAGGGGGCGACGGGCTGAAGCTTTCTTT. This encodes CASSRTDRGRRAEAFF.

The rearrangement joins TRBV7-9 to TRBJ2-3; no reliable D call. Trimming cost V 3 bases and J 2 bases, with 3 bases left between them. CDR1 is SEHNR and CDR2 is FQNEAQ in the germline V gene (reference sequence). This CDR3 is 12 amino acids long. CDR3 DNA: TGTGCCAGCAGCTTTATCACAGATACGCAGTATTTT. Protein: CASSFITDTQYF.

The chain combines TRBV3-1 (or the pseudogene TRBV3-2) with TRBJ2-7; 7 bases are shared with TRBD2. CDR3 length: 15 amino acids. Trimming took 10 bases from V and 1 from J; bases not matched to a gene: 13. Germline CDR1 and CDR2: LGHDT and YNNKEL (reference sequence). Here the CDR3 reads CATRQMSGASYEQYF. CDR3 nucleotides: TGTGCCACCCGACAAATGAGCGGGGCATCCTACGAGCAGTACTTC.